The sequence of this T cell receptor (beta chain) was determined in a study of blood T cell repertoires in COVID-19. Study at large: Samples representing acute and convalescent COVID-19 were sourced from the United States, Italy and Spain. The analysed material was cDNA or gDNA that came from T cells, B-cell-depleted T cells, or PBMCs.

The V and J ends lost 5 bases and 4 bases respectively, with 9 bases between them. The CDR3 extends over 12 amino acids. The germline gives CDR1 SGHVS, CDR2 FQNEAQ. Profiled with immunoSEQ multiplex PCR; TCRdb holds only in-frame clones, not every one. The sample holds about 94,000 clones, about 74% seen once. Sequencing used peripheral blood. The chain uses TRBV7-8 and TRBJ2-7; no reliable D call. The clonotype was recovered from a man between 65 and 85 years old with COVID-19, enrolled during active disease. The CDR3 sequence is CASSHDGYEQYF. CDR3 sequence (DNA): TGTGCCAGCAGCCACGACGGGTACGAGCAGTACTTC.